Reported below is one T cell receptor beta chain. The PCR had 60 Vbeta and 13 Jbeta primers. Assay: immunoSEQ multiplex PCR; the TCRdb copy retains only in-frame clones and omits some. The repertoire has 65,000 to 70,000 clones, around 76% of them found once; the top ten carry about 6.5%. This entry belongs to a study of cytomegalovirus exposure and HLA in healthy donors. This CDR3 comprises 17 residues. Germline-derived CDR1 and CDR2 are SGHRS and YFSETQ. Trimming took 4 bases from V and 2 from J; bases not matched to a gene: 7. The sequencing input was PBMCs. This sequence originates from a middle-aged man in good health and CMV-seronegative. V usage is TRBV5-1 and J usage is TRBJ2-5; 14 bases line up with TRBD2. This CDR3 is CASSLGTSGSLQETQYF. Here the CDR3 DNA reads TGCGCCAGCAGCCTCGGGACTAGCGGGAGTTTACAAGAGACCCAGTACTTC.